The source of this TCR beta chain is a study of beta chain features in type 1 diabetes. Broader study findings: Moderate yet significant TCRB CDR3 shortening was seen in Type 1 diabetes patients in all four CD4+ subsets.

With regard to this clone: The target antigen is unknown.

The CDR3 runs 14 residues. Trimming left V 2 bases short and J 5 bases short, with 11 bases between. CDR1 is LNHDA and CDR2 is SQIVND in the germline V gene (reference sequence). Expressed TCRB transcripts got sequenced, as all isolated RNA was reverse transcribed. TCRdb keeps only in-frame clones here, not all; method: immunoSEQ multiplex PCR. The sample contains 300,000 to 450,000 clones, roughly an eighth of which appear only once. The sequence was collected from a man aged 18 to 30 in good health. The rearrangement links TRBV19 to TRBJ2-3, with D possibly matching TRBD2 (6 bases). The sequenced sample was naive CD4+ T cells from blood. The CDR3: CASSITGVIDTQYF. CDR3 sequence (DNA): TGTGCCAGTAGTATAACGGGAGTGATAGATACGCAGTATTTT.